The next 8 T cell receptor beta chains were all read from a single sample in a study of CD8 T cells in ankylosing spondylitis. One entry per CDR3 protein, called by TCRdb with MiXCR from the 5' RACE reads. The sample includes around 250,000 distinct CDR3 sequences, about 10% of them seen just once. Sequences were obtained from blood, either unsorted or a sorted T cell fraction (not recorded which). Receptors were obtained from a male donor with ankylosing spondylitis or in good health (not recorded which).

Only a few counts were recorded for this clonotype. The rearrangement uses TRBV29-1 and TRBJ2-5; 9 positions agree with TRBD1. J lost 5 bases, V lost 6 bases, and 4 bases had no gene match. The CDR3 spans 12 residues. CDR1 and CDR2 from the germline V gene are SQVTM and ANQGSEA. This CDR3 is CSVGTGSETQYF. The CDR3 DNA reads TGCAGCGTCGGGACAGGGTCCGAGACCCAGTACTTC. Combining the CDR3 with reference TRBV29-1 and TRBJ2-5 gives the whole variable domain SAVISQKPSRDICQRGTSLTIQCQVDSQVTMMFWYRQQPGQSLTLIATANQGSEATYESGFVIDKFPISRPNLTFSTLTVSNMSPEDSSIYLCSVGTGSETQYFGPGTRLLVL.

The sample holds many counts of this clonotype. The rearrangement uses TRBV24-1 and TRBJ2-5; 13 nucleotides match TRBD2. Looked up from germline, CDR1 is KGHDR and CDR2 is SFDVKD. This CDR3 spans 15 amino acids. V was clipped by 4 bases and J by 2 bases; unmatched bases: 0. The CDR3 coding sequence is TGTGCCACCAGTGAGACTAGCGGGAGGCAAGAGACCCAGTACTTC. Protein product: CATSETSGRQETQYF.

This clonotype has a count of ten or more. CDR3 in DNA: TGCGCCAGCAGCTTGGGACAGGGATTCGAGCAGTACTTC. Translating it yields CASSLGQGFEQYF. V and J are TRBV5-1 and TRBJ2-7, with 7 bases aligning to TRBD1. CDR1 is SGHRS, CDR2 YFSETQ, per germline. Trimming at V came to 0 bases and at J to 6 bases, leaving 3 bases not matched to a gene. The CDR3 totals 13 residues.

This clonotype has a count of ten or more. The genes are TRBV4-2 and TRBJ2-7; 9 bases align to TRBD2. V shed 3 bases and J 0 bases; nucleotides not matched to a gene: 9. Per the germline V gene, CDR1 is LGHNA and CDR2 is YNFKEQ. This CDR3 has 17 residues. CDR3 nucleotides: TGTGCCAGCAGCCAGGACCGACTAGCGGTCCTCTCCTACGAGCAGTACTTC. Amino acids: CASSQDRLAVLSYEQYF.

This clonotype was recorded many times. Written as DNA, the CDR3 is TGTGCCAGCAGTTACGTTCGGGGGGCGACAGAGCAGTACTTC. It is translated as CASSYVRGATEQYF. The V gene is TRBV6-5, the J gene TRBJ2-7; the D gene is possibly TRBD2 (7 bases). Per germline, CDR1 MNHEY and CDR2 SVGAGI. Trimming pared 2 bases from V and 7 bases from J, leaving 15 bases between. This CDR3 has 14 amino acids.

This clonotype was seen a handful of times. The rearrangement links TRBV7-9 to TRBJ2-1; unclear D gene. CDR1 and CDR2 from the germline V gene are SEHNR and FQNEAQ (reference sequence). The CDR3 spans 16 residues. Trimming took off 2 bases at V and 2 bases at J, with 13 bases between the two ends. The CDR3 DNA follows: TGTGCCAGCAGCTTATTTTCAGCCCCAGCCTACAATGAGCAGTTCTTC. It codes for CASSLFSAPAYNEQFF.

This clonotype appeared many times. The CDR3 region has the DNA TGCGCCAGCAGCCCCCCGGGCCTCCTCGGCGACGAGCAGTACTTC. Protein product: CASSPPGLLGDEQYF. The chain links TRBV4-1 to TRBJ2-7; D uncertain. The CDR3 contains 15 residues. V shed 4 bases and J shed 5 bases, with 18 bases lying between them. Germline assignment: CDR1 MGHRA and CDR2 YSYEKL.

This clonotype has a count of ten or more. The V and J genes are TRBV25-1 and TRBJ2-5, with 7 bases fitting TRBD1. This CDR3 comprises 15 residues. The ends lost 3 bases at V and 2 bases at J; junction bases unmatched: 6. Germline V gene lookup returns CDR1 MGHDK and CDR2 SYGVNS. CDR3 in DNA: TGTGCCAGCAGTGACCCCGACAGGGAACAAGAGACCCAGTACTTC. Its translation: CASSDPDREQETQYF.